This entry concerns a single TCR beta chain. The data stem from a study of blood T cell repertoires in COVID-19. J lost 2 bases, V lost 4 bases, and 6 bases had no gene match. The CDR3 has 16 residues. The V gene's germline CDR1 is SGHAT and CDR2 FQNNGV. Assay used: immunoSEQ multiplex PCR; TCRdb lists only in-frame clones, some missing. The data contain 95,000 to 120,000 clones, about 85% of them singletons. V is TRBV11-2 and J is TRBJ2-7; 12 bases align to TRBD2. The clonotype originates from a woman between 70 and 85 years old with acute or convalescent COVID-19. The sequencing sample was made of peripheral blood. The CDR3 here is CASSSRLAGATYEQYF. Here the CDR3 DNA reads TGTGCCAGCAGCTCCCGACTAGCGGGAGCGACCTACGAGCAGTACTTC. The full variable domain, completed using reference TRBV11-2 and TRBJ2-7, is EAGVAQSPRYKIIEKRQSVAFWCNPISGHATLYWYQQILGQGPKLLIQFQNNGVVDDSQLPKDRFSAERLKGVDSTLKIQPAKLEDSAVYLCASSSRLAGATYEQYFGPGTRLTVT.